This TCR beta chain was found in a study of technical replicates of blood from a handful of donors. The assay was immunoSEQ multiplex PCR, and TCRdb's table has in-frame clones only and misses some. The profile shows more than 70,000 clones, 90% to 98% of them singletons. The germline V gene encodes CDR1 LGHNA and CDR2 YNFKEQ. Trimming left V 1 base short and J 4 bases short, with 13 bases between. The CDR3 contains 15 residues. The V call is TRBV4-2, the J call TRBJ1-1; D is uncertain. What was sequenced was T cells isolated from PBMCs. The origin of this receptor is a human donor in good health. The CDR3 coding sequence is TGTGCCAGCAGCCAAGGTGAGGGTAGGGTCACTGAAGCTTTCTTT. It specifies CASSQGEGRVTEAFF.